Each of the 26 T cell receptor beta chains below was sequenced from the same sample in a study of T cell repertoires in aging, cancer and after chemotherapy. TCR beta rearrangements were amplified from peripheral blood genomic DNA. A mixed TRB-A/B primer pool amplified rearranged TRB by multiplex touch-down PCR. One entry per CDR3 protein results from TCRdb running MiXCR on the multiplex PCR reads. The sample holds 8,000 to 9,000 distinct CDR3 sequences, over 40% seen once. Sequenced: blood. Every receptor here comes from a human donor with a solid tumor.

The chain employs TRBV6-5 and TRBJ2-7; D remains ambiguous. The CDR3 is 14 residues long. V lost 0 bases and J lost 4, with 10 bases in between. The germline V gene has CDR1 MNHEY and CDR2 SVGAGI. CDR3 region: CASSYSYRGYEQYF. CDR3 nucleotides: TGTGCCAGCAGTTACTCCTATCGTGGATACGAGCAGTACTTC.

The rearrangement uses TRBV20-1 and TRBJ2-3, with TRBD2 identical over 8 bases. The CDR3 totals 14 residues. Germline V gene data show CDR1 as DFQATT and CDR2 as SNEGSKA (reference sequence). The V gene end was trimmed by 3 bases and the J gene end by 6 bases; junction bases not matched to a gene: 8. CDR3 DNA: TGCAGTGCTAGCGGGGGGGCACCGGCGGATACGCAGTATTTT. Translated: CSASGGAPADTQYF.

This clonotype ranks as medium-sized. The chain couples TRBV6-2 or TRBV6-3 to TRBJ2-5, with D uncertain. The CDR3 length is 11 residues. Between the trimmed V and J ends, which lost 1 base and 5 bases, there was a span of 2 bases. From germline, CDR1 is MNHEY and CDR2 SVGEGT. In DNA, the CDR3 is TGTGCCAGCAGTTACTGGGAGACCCAGTACTTC. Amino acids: CASSYWETQYF.

The DNA of the CDR3 is TGTGCCAGCAGCTCACGGCGGGGACAGGGCTACGAGCAGTACTTC. Encoded protein: CASSSRRGQGYEQYF. The chain carries TRBV5-6 and TRBJ2-7, with 9 bases identical to TRBD1. V trimming: 3 bases; J trimming: 3 bases; junction bases outside the gene matches: 7. The CDR3 covers 15 residues. CDR1 and CDR2 (germline): SGHDT, YYEEEE. Full variable domain (remainder filled in from reference TRBV5-6 and TRBJ2-7): DAGVTQSPTHLIKTRGQQVTLRCSPKSGHDTVSWYQQALGQGPQFIFQYYEEEERQRGNFPDRFSGHQFPNYSSELNVNALLLGDSALYLCASSSRRGQGYEQYFGPGTRLTVT.

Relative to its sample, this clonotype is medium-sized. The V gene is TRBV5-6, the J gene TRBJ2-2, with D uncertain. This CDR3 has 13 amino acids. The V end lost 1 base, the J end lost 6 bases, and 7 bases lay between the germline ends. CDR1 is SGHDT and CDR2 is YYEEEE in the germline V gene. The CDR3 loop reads CASSLTYPGELFF. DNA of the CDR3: TGTGCCAGCAGCTTGACGTATCCCGGGGAGCTGTTTTTT.

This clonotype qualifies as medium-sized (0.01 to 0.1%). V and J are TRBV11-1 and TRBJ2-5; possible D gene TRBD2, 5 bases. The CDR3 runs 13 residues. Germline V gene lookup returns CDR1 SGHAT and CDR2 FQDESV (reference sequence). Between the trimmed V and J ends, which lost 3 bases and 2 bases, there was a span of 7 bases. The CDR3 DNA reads TGTGCCAGCAGCTTGGGAGTGCAAGAGACCCAGTACTTC. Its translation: CASSLGVQETQYF.

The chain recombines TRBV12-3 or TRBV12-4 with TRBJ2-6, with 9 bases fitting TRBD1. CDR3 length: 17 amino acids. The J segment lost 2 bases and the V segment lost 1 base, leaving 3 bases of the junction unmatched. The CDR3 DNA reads TGTGCCAGCAGTTTAGGGACAGGGGTTCCTGGGGCCAACGTCCTGACTTTC. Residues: CASSLGTGVPGANVLTF.

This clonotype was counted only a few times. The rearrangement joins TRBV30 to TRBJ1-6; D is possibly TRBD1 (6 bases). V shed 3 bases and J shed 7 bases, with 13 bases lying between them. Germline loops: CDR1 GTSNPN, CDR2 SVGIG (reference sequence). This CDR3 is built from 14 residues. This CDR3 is CAWRAGHLNSPLHF. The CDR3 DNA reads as TGTGCCTGGAGGGCGGGACACCTAAATTCACCCCTCCACTTT.

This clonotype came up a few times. For the CDR3, the DNA is TGTGCCAGTAGTATAGACTCCCCTAGCGGGGGGACTAGCACAGATACGCAGTATTTT. Amino acids: CASSIDSPSGGTSTDTQYF. The rearrangement joins TRBV19 to TRBJ2-3; the match to TRBD2 covers 11 bases. Trimming removed 0 bases from V and 0 bases from J; junction bases left unmatched: 8. The CDR3 runs to 19 residues. Germline V gene data show CDR1 as LNHDA and CDR2 as SQIVND (reference sequence).

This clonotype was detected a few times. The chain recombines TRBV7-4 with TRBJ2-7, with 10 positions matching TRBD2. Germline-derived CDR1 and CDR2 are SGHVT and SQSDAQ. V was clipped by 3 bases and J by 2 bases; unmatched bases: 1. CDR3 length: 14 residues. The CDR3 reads CASSFSGRTYEQYF. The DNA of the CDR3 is TGTGCCAGCAGCTTTAGCGGGAGGACCTACGAGCAGTACTTC.

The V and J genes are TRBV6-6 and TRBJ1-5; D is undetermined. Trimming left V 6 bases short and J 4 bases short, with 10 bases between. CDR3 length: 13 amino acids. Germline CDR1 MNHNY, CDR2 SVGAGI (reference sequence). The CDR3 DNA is TGTGCCAGCAGATTTGACGGGAATCAGCCCCAGCATTTT. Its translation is CASRFDGNQPQHF.

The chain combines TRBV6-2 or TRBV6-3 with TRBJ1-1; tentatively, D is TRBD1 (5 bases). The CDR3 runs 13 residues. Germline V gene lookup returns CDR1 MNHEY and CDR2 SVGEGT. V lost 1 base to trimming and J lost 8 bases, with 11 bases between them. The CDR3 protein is CASSYLWGGEAFF. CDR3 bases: TGTGCCAGCAGTTACTTATGGGGCGGGGAAGCTTTCTTT.

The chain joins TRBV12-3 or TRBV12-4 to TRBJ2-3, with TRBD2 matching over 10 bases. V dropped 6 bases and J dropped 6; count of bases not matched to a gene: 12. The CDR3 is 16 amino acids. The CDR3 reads CASSESGRGWSDTQYF. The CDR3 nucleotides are TGTGCCAGCAGCGAAAGCGGGAGGGGGTGGTCGGATACGCAGTATTTT.

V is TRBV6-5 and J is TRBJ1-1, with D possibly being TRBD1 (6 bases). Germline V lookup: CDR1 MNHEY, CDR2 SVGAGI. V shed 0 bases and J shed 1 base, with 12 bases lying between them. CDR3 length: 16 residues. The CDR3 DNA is TGTGCCAGCAGTTACTCGAGTATAGGGGGGAACACTGAAGCTTTCTTT. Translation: CASSYSSIGGNTEAFF.

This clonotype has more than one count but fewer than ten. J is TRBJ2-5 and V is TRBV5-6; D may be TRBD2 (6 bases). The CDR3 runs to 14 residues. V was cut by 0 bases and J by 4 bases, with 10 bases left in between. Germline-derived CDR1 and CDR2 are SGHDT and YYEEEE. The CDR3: CASSLAGAVETQYF. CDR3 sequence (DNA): TGTGCCAGCAGCTTGGCGGGAGCGGTAGAGACCCAGTACTTC.

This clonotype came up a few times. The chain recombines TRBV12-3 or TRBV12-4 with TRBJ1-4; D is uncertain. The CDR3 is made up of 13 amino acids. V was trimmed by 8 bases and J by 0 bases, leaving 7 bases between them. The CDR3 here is CASGVSTNEKLFF. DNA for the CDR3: TGTGCCAGCGGGGTATCAACTAATGAAAAACTGTTTTTT.

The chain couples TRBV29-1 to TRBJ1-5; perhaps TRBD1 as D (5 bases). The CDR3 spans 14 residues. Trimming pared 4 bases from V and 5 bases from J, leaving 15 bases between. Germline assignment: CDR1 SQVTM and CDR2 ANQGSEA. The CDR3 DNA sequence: TGCAGCGTTGCCCTGACAGTGGGGGATCAGCCCCAGCATTTT. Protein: CSVALTVGDQPQHF. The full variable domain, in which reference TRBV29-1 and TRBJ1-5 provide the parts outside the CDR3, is SAVISQKPSRDICQRGTSLTIQCQVDSQVTMMFWYRQQPGQSLTLIATANQGSEATYESGFVIDKFPISRPNLTFSTLTVSNMSPEDSSIYLCSVALTVGDQPQHFGDGTRLSIL.

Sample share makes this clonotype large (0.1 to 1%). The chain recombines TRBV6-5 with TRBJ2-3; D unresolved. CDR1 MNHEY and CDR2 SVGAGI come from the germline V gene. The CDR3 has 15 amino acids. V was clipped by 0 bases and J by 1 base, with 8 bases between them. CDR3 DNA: TGTGCCAGCAGTTACTCGATTCAGGGCACAGATACGCAGTATTTT. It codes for CASSYSIQGTDTQYF.

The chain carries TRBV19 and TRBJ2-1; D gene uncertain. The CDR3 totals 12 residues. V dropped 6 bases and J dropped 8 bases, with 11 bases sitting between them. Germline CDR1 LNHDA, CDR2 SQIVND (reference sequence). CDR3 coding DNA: TGTGCCAGTAGCACTGTTACCGATGAGCAGTTCTTC. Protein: CASSTVTDEQFF.

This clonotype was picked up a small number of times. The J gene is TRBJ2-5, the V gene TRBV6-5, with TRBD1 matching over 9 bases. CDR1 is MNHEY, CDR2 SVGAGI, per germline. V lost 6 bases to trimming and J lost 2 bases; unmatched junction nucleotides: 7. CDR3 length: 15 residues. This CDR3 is CASRYRDRVQETQYF. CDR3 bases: TGTGCCAGCAGGTACCGGGACAGGGTACAAGAGACCCAGTACTTC.

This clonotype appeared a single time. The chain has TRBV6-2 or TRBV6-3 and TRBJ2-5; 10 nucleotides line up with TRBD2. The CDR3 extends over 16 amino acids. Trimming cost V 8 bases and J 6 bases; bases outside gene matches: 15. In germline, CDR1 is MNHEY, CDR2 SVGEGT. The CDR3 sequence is CASGGLAGDVPKTQYF. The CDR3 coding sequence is TGTGCCAGCGGCGGGCTAGCGGGAGACGTCCCTAAGACCCAGTACTTC.

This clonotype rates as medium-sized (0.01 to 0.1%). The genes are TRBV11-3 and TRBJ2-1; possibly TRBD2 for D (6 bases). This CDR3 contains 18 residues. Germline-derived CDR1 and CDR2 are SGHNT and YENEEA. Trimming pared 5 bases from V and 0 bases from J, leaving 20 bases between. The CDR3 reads CASSRPLTGVSSYNEQFF. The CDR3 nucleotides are TGTGCCAGCAGCCGCCCTCTAACGGGAGTTTCCTCCTACAATGAGCAGTTCTTC.

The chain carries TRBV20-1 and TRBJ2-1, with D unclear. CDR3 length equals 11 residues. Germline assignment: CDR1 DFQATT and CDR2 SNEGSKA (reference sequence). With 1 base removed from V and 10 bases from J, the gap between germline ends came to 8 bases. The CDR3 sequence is CSARVLREQFF. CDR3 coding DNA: TGCAGTGCTAGAGTATTAAGGGAGCAGTTCTTC.

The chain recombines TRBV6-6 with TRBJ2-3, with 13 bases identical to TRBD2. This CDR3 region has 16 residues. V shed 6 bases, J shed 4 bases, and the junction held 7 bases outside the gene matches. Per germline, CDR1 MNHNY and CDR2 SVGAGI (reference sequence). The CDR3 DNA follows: TGTGCCAGCAGCCAAAGGACTAGCGGGAGTTCAGATACGCAGTATTTT. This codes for CASSQRTSGSSDTQYF.

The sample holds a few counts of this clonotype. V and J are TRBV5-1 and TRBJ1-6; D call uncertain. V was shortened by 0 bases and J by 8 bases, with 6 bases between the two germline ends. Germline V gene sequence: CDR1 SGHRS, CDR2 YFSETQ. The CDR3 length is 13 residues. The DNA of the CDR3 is TGCGCCAGCAGCTTGGGGTCCCATTCACCCCTCCACTTT. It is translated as CASSLGSHSPLHF. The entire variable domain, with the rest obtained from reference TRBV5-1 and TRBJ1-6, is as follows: KAGVTQTPRYLIKTRGQQVTLSCSPISGHRSVSWYQQTPGQGLQFLFEYFSETQRNKGNFPGRFSGRQFSNSRSEMNVSTLELGDSALYLCASSLGSHSPLHFGNGTRLTVT.

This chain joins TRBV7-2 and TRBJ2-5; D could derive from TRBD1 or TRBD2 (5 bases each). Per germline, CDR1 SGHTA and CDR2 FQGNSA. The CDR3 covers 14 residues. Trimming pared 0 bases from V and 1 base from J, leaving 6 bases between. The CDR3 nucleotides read TGTGCCAGCAGCTTAGCGGGACCCCAAGAGACCCAGTACTTC. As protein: CASSLAGPQETQYF.